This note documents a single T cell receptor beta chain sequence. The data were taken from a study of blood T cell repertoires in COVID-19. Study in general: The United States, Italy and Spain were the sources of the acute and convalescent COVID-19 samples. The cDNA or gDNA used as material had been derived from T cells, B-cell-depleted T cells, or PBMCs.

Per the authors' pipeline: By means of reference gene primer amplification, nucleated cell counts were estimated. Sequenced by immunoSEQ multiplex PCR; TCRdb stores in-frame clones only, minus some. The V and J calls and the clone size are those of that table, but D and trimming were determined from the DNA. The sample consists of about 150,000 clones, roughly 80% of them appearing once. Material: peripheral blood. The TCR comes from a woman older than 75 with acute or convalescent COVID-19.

CDR3 nucleotides: TGTGCCAGCAGTTTATCGGCGGGACTGAGGTCGTCCGAGCAGTACTTC. As protein: CASSLSAGLRSSEQYF. The chain links TRBV27 to TRBJ2-7, with a weak D call TRBD2 (6 bases). CDR3 length: 16 residues. CDR1 and CDR2 (germline): MNHEY, SMNVEV (reference sequence). V was shortened by 0 bases and J by 6 bases, with 18 bases between the two germline ends.